This passage covers 20 T cell receptor beta chains from one sample sequenced in a study of cytomegalovirus exposure and HLA in healthy donors. Primers included in the PCR were 60 Vbeta and 13 Jbeta primers. This table comes from immunoSEQ multiplex PCR, and its TCRdb copy is limited to in-frame clones, with some not included. The repertoire holds about 270,000 clones, with 80% to 90% as singletons. Input material: PBMCs. These TCRs come from a middle-aged man in good health and CMV-seropositive.

This clone was observed a single time. The chain combines TRBV9 with TRBJ2-2, with 7 nucleotides matching TRBD1. J was trimmed by 0 bases and V by 0 bases; bases with no gene match: 8. The CDR3 contains 18 residues. The V gene's germline CDR1 is SGDLS and CDR2 YYNGEE. Written as DNA, the CDR3 is TGTGCCAGCAGCGTAGAATTCGGGACAGCTCCGAACACCGGGGAGCTGTTTTTT. Residues: CASSVEFGTAPNTGELFF.

The genes are TRBV4-3 and TRBJ1-3; 7 bases align to TRBD1. The CDR3 covers 15 residues. The germline V gene encodes CDR1 LGHNA and CDR2 YSLEER. V lost 4 bases to trimming and J lost 1 base; unmatched junction nucleotides: 4. CDR3 region: CASSRNRGSGNTIYF. The CDR3 region has the DNA TGCGCCAGCAGCCGAAACAGGGGTTCTGGAAACACCATATATTTT.

V usage is TRBV5-1 and J usage is TRBJ2-7; a possible D gene is TRBD2 (7 bases). CDR3 length: 15 residues. CDR1 SGHRS and CDR2 YFSETQ come from the germline V gene. With 0 bases removed from V and 9 bases from J, the gap between germline ends came to 19 bases. The CDR3 DNA follows: TGCGCCAGCAGCTTGGACCAAAGGGGGGGCGGTTTGCAGTACTTC. Its protein is CASSLDQRGGGLQYF. Full variable domain (remainder filled in from reference TRBV5-1 and TRBJ2-7): KAGVTQTPRYLIKTRGQQVTLSCSPISGHRSVSWYQQTPGQGLQFLFEYFSETQRNKGNFPGRFSGRQFSNSRSEMNVSTLELGDSALYLCASSLDQRGGGLQYFGPGTRLTVT.

The chain couples TRBV10-3 to TRBJ2-7; TRBD2 might be the D (6 bases). The V and J ends lost 0 bases and 5 bases respectively, with 14 bases between them. Germline-derived CDR1 and CDR2 are ENHRY and SYGVKD. The CDR3 is 15 amino acids. As DNA, the CDR3 is TGTGCCATCAGTGAGTCGATCCTAGCGAATGACGAGCAGTACTTC. Translating it yields CAISESILANDEQYF.

V and J are TRBV6-1 and TRBJ1-1; no clear D. From germline, CDR1 is MNHNS and CDR2 SASEGT. V was cut by 6 bases and J by 5 bases, with 13 bases left in between. This CDR3 is 13 amino acids long. The CDR3 DNA follows: TGTGCCAGCAGCTACCCCGCGCGAACTGAAGCTTTCTTT. Translated, it gives CASSYPARTEAFF.

This clone has just one count. The chain is built from TRBV5-1 and TRBJ2-7; a possible D gene is TRBD1 (6 bases). V lost 0 bases and J 3 bases, leaving 19 bases between the germline ends. The germline V gene has CDR1 SGHRS and CDR2 YFSETQ. The CDR3 is 17 residues long. The CDR3 DNA sequence: TGCGCCAGCAGCTTGGGGGGGCACACGGTGGTCTTCTACGAGCAGTACTTC. Translation gives CASSLGGHTVVFYEQYF.

The V and J genes are TRBV7-8 and TRBJ1-1; D possibly corresponds to TRBD1 (5 bases). This CDR3 has 14 residues. The ends were cut back, 6 bases at V and 0 bases at J, with 11 bases in the middle. Germline V gene data show CDR1 as SGHVS and CDR2 as FQNEAQ. For the CDR3, the DNA is TGTGCCAGCAGTACACAGGTGCTGAACACTGAAGCTTTCTTT. Translating gives CASSTQVLNTEAFF.

The chain uses TRBV7-9 and TRBJ1-2, with 9 bases fitting TRBD1. The CDR3 totals 16 residues. The germline V gene has CDR1 SEHNR and CDR2 FQNEAQ (reference sequence). V trimming: 0 bases; J trimming: 8 bases; junction bases outside the gene matches: 10. The CDR3 DNA follows: TGTGCCAGCAGCTTAGCGCCAGGACAGGGGACTTGGGGCTACACCTTC. The encoded protein is CASSLAPGQGTWGYTF.

This chain uses TRBV5-6 with TRBJ2-3; D may be TRBD1 (5 bases). There are 13 residues in the CDR3. Germline V gene data show CDR1 as SGHDT and CDR2 as YYEEEE. V lost 6 bases and J lost 5, with 13 bases in between. CDR3 amino acids: CASISGFRDTQYF. The CDR3 bases are TGTGCCAGCATATCAGGGTTCAGAGATACGCAGTATTTT. The full variable domain, rest sourced from reference TRBV5-6 and TRBJ2-3, is DAGVTQSPTHLIKTRGQQVTLRCSPKSGHDTVSWYQQALGQGPQFIFQYYEEEERQRGNFPDRFSGHQFPNYSSELNVNALLLGDSALYLCASISGFRDTQYFGPGTRLTVL.

The DNA of the CDR3 is TGTGCCAGCAGCTATAGCGGGAGGGCCCCAGAGACCCAGTACTTC. Residues: CASSYSGRAPETQYF. V usage is TRBV7-9 and J usage is TRBJ2-5; TRBD2 matches 11 bases. From germline, CDR1 is SEHNR and CDR2 FQNEAQ (reference sequence). V lost 4 bases, J lost 4 bases, and 5 bases stayed unmatched. The CDR3 has 15 residues.

The chain combines TRBV29-1 with TRBJ2-5; 10 nucleotides align to TRBD2. V lost 0 bases and J lost 3; bases outside the gene matches: 1. The CDR3 runs 14 residues. Germline V gene lookup returns CDR1 SQVTM and CDR2 ANQGSEA. The CDR3 coding sequence is TGCAGCGTTGAAGATGGACTAGCGGAAGAGACCCAGTACTTC. Protein product: CSVEDGLAEETQYF.

The rearrangement uses TRBV10-2 and TRBJ2-7; the match to TRBD1 covers 9 bases. The CDR3 has 13 residues. V gave up 3 bases and J gave up 5 bases; unmatched junction bases: 2. Germline values: CDR1 WSHSY, CDR2 SAAADI. DNA for the CDR3: TGCGCCAGCAGTGAAACAGGGGGCAACGAGCAGTACTTC. This sequence encodes CASSETGGNEQYF.

This clone was picked up a small number of times. The rearrangement links TRBV27 to TRBJ2-7; 11 bases match TRBD1. Germline CDR1 reads MNHEY; CDR2 reads SMNVEV (reference sequence). The V segment lost 3 bases and the J segment 7 bases; nucleotides outside the gene matches: 5. The CDR3 runs to 14 residues. The CDR3 DNA follows: TGTGCCAGCAGTTTCGGACAGGGGGCTGGGGAGCAGTACTTC. It encodes CASSFGQGAGEQYF.

Worth noting for this clone: This specimen includes other DNA sequences encoding the same CDR3. The chain is built from TRBV27 and TRBJ2-5, with 9 bases fitting TRBD1. Germline CDR1 reads MNHEY; CDR2 reads SMNVEV (reference sequence). The CDR3 runs to 15 residues. The J segment lost 2 bases and the V segment lost 7 bases, leaving 8 bases of the junction unmatched. CDR3 sequence: CASIRRQGGQETQYF. The DNA for the CDR3 is TGTGCCAGCATAAGGAGACAGGGGGGACAAGAGACCCAGTACTTC.

The sample holds one count of this clone. The junction shows a germline mismatch at one end, possibly a read error. The chain couples TRBV7-9 to TRBJ2-7; TRBD1 matches at 8 bases. CDR3 size: 15 residues. Per germline, CDR1 SEHNR and CDR2 FQNEAQ (reference sequence). CDR3 amino acids: CSSSSRPGQGAEQYF. CDR3 bases: TGTTCCAGCAGCTCCCGCCCCGGACAGGGCGCCGAGCAGTACTTC.

This chain joins TRBV5-8 and TRBJ2-5, with 7 nucleotides matching TRBD1. Germline CDR1 is SGHTS and CDR2 is YDEGEE. The length of the CDR3 is 14 residues. The ends lost 5 bases at V and 5 bases at J; junction bases unmatched: 9. CDR3 DNA sequence: TGTGCCAGCAGTCGAGACAGGGCGGTCGAGACCCAGTACTTC. This codes for CASSRDRAVETQYF. Full variable domain (missing parts from reference TRBV5-8 and TRBJ2-5): EAGVTQSPTHLIKTRGQQATLRCSPISGHTSVYWYQQALGLGLQFLLWYDEGEERNRGNFPPRFSGRQFPNYSSELNVNALELEDSALYLCASSRDRAVETQYFGPGTRLLVL.

This clone appeared once. This chain links TRBV7-9 with TRBJ1-2; TRBD1 agrees at 7 bases. Germline V CDR1 and CDR2: SEHNR, FQNEAQ (reference sequence). V lost 5 bases to trimming and J lost 3 bases; unmatched junction nucleotides: 12. CDR3 length: 16 amino acids. The CDR3 region is CASSPLIGGEDYGYTF. The DNA of the CDR3 is TGTGCCAGCAGCCCCCTAATAGGGGGCGAAGACTATGGCTACACCTTC.

The V and J genes are TRBV7-8 and TRBJ1-2, with TRBD1 identical over 7 bases. With 2 bases clipped from V and 5 bases from J, the junction kept 8 bases outside the gene matches. This CDR3 has 15 amino acids. Germline V CDR1 and CDR2: SGHVS, FQNEAQ. Written as DNA, the CDR3 is TGTGCCAGCAGCTTACTACAGGGGTACGGTTATGGCTACACCTTC. It encodes CASSLLQGYGYGYTF. Full variable domain (remainder filled in from reference TRBV7-8 and TRBJ1-2): GAGVSQSPRYKVAKRGQDVALRCDPISGHVSLFWYQQALGQGPEFLTYFQNEAQLDKSGLPSDRFFAERPEGSVSTLKIQRTQQEDSAVYLCASSLLQGYGYGYTFGSGTRLTVV.

V and J are TRBV6-5 and TRBJ2-1; D unclear. CDR1 and CDR2 from the germline V gene are MNHEY and SVGAGI. The CDR3 sequence is 11 residues long. Trimming cost V 7 bases and J 4 bases, with 5 bases left between them. The CDR3 reads CASTLYNEQFF. In nucleotides, the CDR3 is TGTGCCAGCACCCTTTACAATGAGCAGTTCTTC.

This sequence joins TRBV12-5 and TRBJ1-1, with 10 bases that match TRBD1. The length of the CDR3 is 15 residues. V lost 6 bases to trimming and J lost 5 bases; unmatched junction nucleotides: 9. The germline V gene has CDR1 LGHNT and CDR2 FRNRAP. CDR3 bases: TGTGCTAGTGGGCAGCCGGGACAGGGGAGGACTGAAGCTTTCTTT. Translated: CASGQPGQGRTEAFF. Full variable domain (outside the CDR3, taken from reference TRBV12-5 and TRBJ1-1): DARVTQTPRHKVTEMGQEVTMRCQPILGHNTVFWYRQTMMQGLELLAYFRNRAPLDDSGMPKDRFSAEMPDATLATLKIQPSEPRDSAVYFCASGQPGQGRTEAFFGQGTRLTVV.